This entry lists 12 T cell receptor beta chains sequenced from one sample in a study of human T cells and chemical hapten exposure. TCRdb processed the 5' RACE reads anew with MiXCR; each CDR3 protein has one entry. The data contain 95,000 to 120,000 distinct CDR3 sequences, more than 15% of them singletons. The authors' total RNA extraction used unfractionated whole blood. The receptors come from a human donor in good health.

In its sample, this clonotype was seen a few times. The chain uses TRBV6-5 and TRBJ2-7; the D is unclear. The CDR3 length is 12 residues. The V gene's germline CDR1 is MNHEY and CDR2 SVGAGI. The V end lost 8 bases, the J end lost 7 bases, and 15 bases lay between the germline ends. CDR3 sequence: CASQALLGEQYF. The CDR3 nucleotides are TGTGCCAGCCAAGCTCTATTGGGGGAGCAGTACTTC.

This clonotype has only a few counts. The chain links TRBV4-2 to TRBJ1-5; possibly TRBD1 for D (5 bases). Trimming took 3 bases from V and 5 from J, leaving 11 bases between them. The CDR3 covers 14 residues. Germline assignment: CDR1 LGHNA and CDR2 YNFKEQ. The CDR3 region has the DNA TGTGCCAGCAGCCATCAGGGCGGCGATCAGCCCCAGCATTTT. This codes for CASSHQGGDQPQHF.

This sequence joins TRBV7-8 and TRBJ2-3; D is perhaps TRBD2 (5 bases). CDR1 and CDR2 (germline): SGHVS, FQNEAQ. CDR3 length: 16 amino acids. V dropped 5 bases and J dropped 3 bases, with 18 bases sitting between them. This chain's CDR3 is CASSHYPAGLTDTQYF. The CDR3, as DNA: TGTGCCAGCAGCCATTACCCCGCGGGTCTGACAGATACGCAGTATTTT.

This CDR3 is CSVGLAGAGYTF. As DNA, the CDR3 is TGCAGCGTTGGATTGGCAGGAGCTGGCTACACCTTC. The rearrangement links TRBV29-1 to TRBJ1-2, with unresolved D. The CDR3 length is 12 residues. From germline, CDR1 is SQVTM and CDR2 ANQGSEA. V gave up 4 bases and J gave up 7 bases, with 13 bases separating them.

The chain links TRBV4-1 to TRBJ2-7; 12 bases fit TRBD2. Trimming cost V 1 base and J 0 bases; bases outside gene matches: 1. The CDR3 has 16 amino acids. From germline, CDR1 is MGHRA and CDR2 YSYEKL. CDR3 in DNA: TGCGCCAGCAGCCAAGGGGGACTAGCGGGCTCCTACGAGCAGTACTTC. Translating gives CASSQGGLAGSYEQYF.

V and J are TRBV12-3 or TRBV12-4 and TRBJ2-7, with TRBD1 identical over 9 bases. There are 16 residues in the CDR3. V shed 6 bases, J shed 5 bases, and the junction held 14 bases outside the gene matches. The CDR3 reads CASSRGSGTGIDEQYF. Written as DNA, the CDR3 is TGTGCCAGCAGCCGAGGTTCCGGGACAGGGATCGACGAGCAGTACTTC.

This clonotype was recorded many times. This sequence joins TRBV2 and TRBJ2-7; the D gene is possibly TRBD2 (5 bases). Germline CDR1 is SNHLY and CDR2 is FYNNEI. CDR3 length: 15 residues. The germline V and J ends were trimmed by 6 bases and 3 bases, with 18 bases remaining between them. CDR3 amino acids: CASRTRVIIVYEQYF. The DNA of the CDR3 is TGTGCCAGCAGGACGCGGGTCATAATCGTCTACGAGCAGTACTTC.

The DNA of the CDR3 is TGTGCCAGCAGCGGAATAGCGGGATCGAAGAATGAGCAGTTCTTC. As protein: CASSGIAGSKNEQFF. V usage is TRBV7-6 and J usage is TRBJ2-1, with 8 bases matching TRBD2. The trim removed 5 bases at V and 7 bases at J, leaving 10 bases unmatched. The CDR3 has 15 amino acids. Germline V gene data show CDR1 as SGHVS and CDR2 as FNYEAQ.

This chain links TRBV5-4 with TRBJ1-1; the match to TRBD1 covers 10 bases. The trim removed 1 base at V and 3 bases at J, leaving 3 bases unmatched. Germline V gene data show CDR1 as SGHNT and CDR2 as YYREEE (reference sequence). The CDR3 length is 15 residues. The CDR3 protein is CASSLRQGAYTEAFF. The CDR3, as DNA: TGTGCCAGCAGCTTGAGACAGGGGGCATACACTGAAGCTTTCTTT.

This clonotype has only a few counts. This chain connects TRBV24-1 to TRBJ1-5; D is undetermined. This CDR3 comprises 15 residues. Germline values: CDR1 KGHDR, CDR2 SFDVKD. Deletions cut 4 bases from V and 4 bases from J, with 13 bases between. The CDR3 is CATSDPGTANQPQHF. The DNA of the CDR3 is TGTGCCACCAGTGACCCCGGAACAGCTAATCAGCCCCAGCATTTT.

As for this clonotype: An end of the junction does not agree with germline; a read error may underlie this. The chain recombines TRBV5-5 with TRBJ1-2; possible D gene TRBD1, 5 bases. The germline gives CDR1 SGHKS, CDR2 YYEKEE (reference sequence). The CDR3 is 15 residues long. The CDR3 DNA sequence: TGTGCCAGCAGCTTGTGGGGCGTCCAGAACTATGGCGACACCTTC. It translates to CASSLWGVQNYGDTF.

The J gene is TRBJ2-3, the V gene TRBV6-2 or TRBV6-3, with 8 bases that match TRBD2. CDR1 is MNHEY, CDR2 SVGEGT, per germline. The CDR3 is 17 amino acids. Trimming took 2 bases from V and 3 from J; bases not matched to a gene: 10. For the CDR3, the DNA is TGTGCCAGCAGTTACGGGACTAGAAGTGTCTGGACAGATACGCAGTATTTT. Its translation: CASSYGTRSVWTDTQYF.